The clone carrying this TCR beta chain was counted only a few times. This entry belongs to a study of cytomegalovirus exposure and HLA in healthy donors. The overall study: Out of roughly 170 million T cells, an earlier analysis found over 90 million unique TCR beta sequences in total. For the approximately 400 genotyped donors, about 79% fell within the Caucasian-associated ancestry cluster.

PCR used 60 Vbeta primers and 13 Jbeta primers. Data came from immunoSEQ multiplex PCR; TCRdb stores just in-frame clones and leaves some out. This sample carries 150,000 to 200,000 clones, approximately 71% of them seen once, and the ten largest clones take around 1.5%. The germline gives CDR1 MNHEY, CDR2 SVGAGI. The CDR3 is made up of 14 amino acids. V lost 5 bases to trimming and J lost 5 bases, with 13 bases between them. V gene TRBV6-5 combines with J gene TRBJ1-5; D possibly corresponds to TRBD1 (6 bases). The source is a girl aged 5 to 17 in good health and CMV-seronegative. What was sequenced was PBMCs. This CDR3 is CASSPDSLHQPQHF. DNA for the CDR3: TGTGCCAGCAGTCCGGACAGCCTCCATCAGCCCCAGCATTTT.